This T cell receptor beta chain was obtained from a study of T cell responses to AZD1222 COVID-19 vaccine. Study observations and caveats: An increase in Spike-specific TCR breadth and depth was observed after two AZD1222 doses.

Note on this clone: Its antigen is currently unknown.

Using immunoSEQ multiplex PCR, the repertoire was profiled, and TCRdb retains in-frame clones only, with some absent. Of approximately 100,000 clones detected, approximately 90% appear once; the ten largest clones hold over 3.5%. Trimming removed 5 bases from V and 6 bases from J, with 14 bases in between. Germline V gene lookup returns CDR1 SGHTA and CDR2 FQGNSA. The CDR3 covers 15 residues. Sequencing used peripheral blood, obtained on day 0 of AZD1222 vaccination. The rearrangement links TRBV7-2 to TRBJ1-6; possibly TRBD1 for D (6 bases). This receptor was identified in an adult in good health. The chain's CDR3 is CASSLGQHTNSPLHF. As DNA, the CDR3 is TGTGCCAGCAGCCTCGGACAGCATACTAATTCACCCCTCCACTTT.